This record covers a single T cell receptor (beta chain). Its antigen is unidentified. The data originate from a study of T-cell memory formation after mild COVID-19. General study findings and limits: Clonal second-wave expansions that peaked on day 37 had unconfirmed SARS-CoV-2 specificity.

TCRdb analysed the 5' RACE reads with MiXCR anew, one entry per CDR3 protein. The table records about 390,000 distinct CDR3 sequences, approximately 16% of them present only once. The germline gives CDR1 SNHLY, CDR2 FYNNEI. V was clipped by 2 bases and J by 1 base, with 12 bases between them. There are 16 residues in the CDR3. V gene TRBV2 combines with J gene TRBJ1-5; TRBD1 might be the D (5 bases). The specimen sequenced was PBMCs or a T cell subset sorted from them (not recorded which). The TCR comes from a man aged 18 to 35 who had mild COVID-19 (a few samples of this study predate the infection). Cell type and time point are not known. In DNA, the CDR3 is TGTGCCAGCAGTGAATTGTTGGGGGGAAGCAATCAGCCCCAGCATTTT. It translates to CASSELLGGSNQPQHF. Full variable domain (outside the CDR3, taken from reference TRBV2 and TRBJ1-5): EPEVTQTPSHQVTQMGQEVILRCVPISNHLYFYWYRQILGQKVEFLVSFYNNEISEKSEIFDDQFSVERPDGSNFTLKIRSTKLEDSAMYFCASSELLGGSNQPQHFGDGTRLSIL.